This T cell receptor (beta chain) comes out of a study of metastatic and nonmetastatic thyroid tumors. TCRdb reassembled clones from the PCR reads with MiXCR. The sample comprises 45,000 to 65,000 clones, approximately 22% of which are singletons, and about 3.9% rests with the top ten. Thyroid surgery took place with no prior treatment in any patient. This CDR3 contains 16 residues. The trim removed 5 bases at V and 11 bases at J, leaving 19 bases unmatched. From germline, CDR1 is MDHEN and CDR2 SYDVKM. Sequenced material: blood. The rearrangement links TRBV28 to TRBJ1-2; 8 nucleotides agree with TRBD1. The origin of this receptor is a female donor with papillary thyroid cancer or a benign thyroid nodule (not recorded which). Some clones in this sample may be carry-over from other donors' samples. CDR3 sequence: CASSPDRVSRWGGYTF. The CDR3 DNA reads TGTGCCAGCAGTCCGGACAGGGTGTCACGATGGGGCGGTTACACCTTC.